What follows describes a single T cell receptor (beta chain). The antigen remains undetermined. This sample is part of a study of CD8 T cells in ankylosing spondylitis. Overall study findings and caveats: Peripheral blood samples showed relatively rare disease-linked clones, and these clones were CD8+. Seven to nine highly homologous variants formed a TCR beta motif that appeared characteristic of ankylosing spondylitis blood. Reportedly, significant enrichment of disease-linked clones occurred in matched ankylosing spondylitis synovial fluid.

The CDR3 runs 16 residues. Germline V gene sequence: CDR1 MDHEN, CDR2 SYDVKM. V gave up 3 bases and J gave up 2 bases, with 15 bases separating them. Quantitative barcoded 5'-RACE was used to prepare TCR beta libraries. Using its own MiXCR run on the 5' RACE reads, TCRdb lists one record per CDR3 protein. This sample has fewer than 550,000 distinct CDR3 sequences, with approximately 5% found just once. The chain combines TRBV28 with TRBJ2-3; D unclear. Sequencing was done on a sample of blood, either unsorted or a sorted T cell fraction (not recorded which). This TCR was sampled from a male donor with ankylosing spondylitis. CDR3 sequence (DNA): TGTGCCAGCAGTTTTACCTTTGTTGGGAACACAGATACGCAGTATTTT. Translation gives CASSFTFVGNTDTQYF.